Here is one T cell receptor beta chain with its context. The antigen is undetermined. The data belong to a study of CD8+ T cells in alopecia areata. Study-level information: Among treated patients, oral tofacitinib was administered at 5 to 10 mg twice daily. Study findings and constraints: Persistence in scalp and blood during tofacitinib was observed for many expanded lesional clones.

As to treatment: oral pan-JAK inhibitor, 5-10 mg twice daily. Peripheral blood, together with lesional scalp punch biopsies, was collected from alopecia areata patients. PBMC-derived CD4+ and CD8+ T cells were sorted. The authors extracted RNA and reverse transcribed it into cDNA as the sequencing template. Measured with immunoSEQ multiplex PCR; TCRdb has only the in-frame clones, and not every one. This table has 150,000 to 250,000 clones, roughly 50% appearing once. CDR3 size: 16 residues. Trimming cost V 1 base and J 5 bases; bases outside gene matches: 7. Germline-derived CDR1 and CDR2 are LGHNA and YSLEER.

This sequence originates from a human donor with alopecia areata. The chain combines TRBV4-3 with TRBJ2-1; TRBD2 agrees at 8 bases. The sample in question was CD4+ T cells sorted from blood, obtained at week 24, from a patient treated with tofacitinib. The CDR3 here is CASSQVFSGRDNEQFF. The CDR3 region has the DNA TGCGCCAGCAGCCAAGTGTTCAGCGGGAGAGACAATGAGCAGTTCTTC.